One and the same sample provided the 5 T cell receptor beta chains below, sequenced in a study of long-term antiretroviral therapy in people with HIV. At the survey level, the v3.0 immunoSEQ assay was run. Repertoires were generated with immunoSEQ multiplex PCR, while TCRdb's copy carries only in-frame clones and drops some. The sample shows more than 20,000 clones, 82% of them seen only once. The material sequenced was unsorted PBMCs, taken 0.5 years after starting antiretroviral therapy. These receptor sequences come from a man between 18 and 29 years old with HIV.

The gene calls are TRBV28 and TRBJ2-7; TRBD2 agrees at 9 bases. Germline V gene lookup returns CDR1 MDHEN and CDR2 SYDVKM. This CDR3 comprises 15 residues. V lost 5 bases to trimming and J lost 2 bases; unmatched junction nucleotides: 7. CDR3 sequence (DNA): TGTGCCAGCAGTCCCGGGACTAGCACGGCCTACGAGCAGTACTTC. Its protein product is CASSPGTSTAYEQYF.

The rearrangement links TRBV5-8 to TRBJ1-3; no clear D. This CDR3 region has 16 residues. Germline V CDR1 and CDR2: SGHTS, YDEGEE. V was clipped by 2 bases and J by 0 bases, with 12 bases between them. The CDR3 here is CASSLFKGLSGNTIYF. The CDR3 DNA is TGTGCCAGCAGCTTATTCAAAGGACTCTCTGGAAACACCATATATTTT. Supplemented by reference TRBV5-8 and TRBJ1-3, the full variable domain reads EAGVTQSPTHLIKTRGQQATLRCSPISGHTSVYWYQQALGLGLQFLLWYDEGEERNRGNFPPRFSGRQFPNYSSELNVNALELEDSALYLCASSLFKGLSGNTIYFGEGSWLTVV.

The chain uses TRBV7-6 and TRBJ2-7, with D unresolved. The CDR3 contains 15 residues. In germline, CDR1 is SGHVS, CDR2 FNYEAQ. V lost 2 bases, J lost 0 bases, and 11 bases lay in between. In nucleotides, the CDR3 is TGTGCCAGCAGCTTACAACCGCTGAGCTCCTACGAGCAGTACTTC. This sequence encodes CASSLQPLSSYEQYF.

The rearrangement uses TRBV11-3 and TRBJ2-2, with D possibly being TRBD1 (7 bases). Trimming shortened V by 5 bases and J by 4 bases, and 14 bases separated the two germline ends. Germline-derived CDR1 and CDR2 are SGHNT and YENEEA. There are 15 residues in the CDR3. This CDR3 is CASSAVQGGTGELFF. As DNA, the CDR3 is TGTGCCAGCAGCGCCGTGCAGGGGGGCACCGGGGAGCTGTTTTTT.

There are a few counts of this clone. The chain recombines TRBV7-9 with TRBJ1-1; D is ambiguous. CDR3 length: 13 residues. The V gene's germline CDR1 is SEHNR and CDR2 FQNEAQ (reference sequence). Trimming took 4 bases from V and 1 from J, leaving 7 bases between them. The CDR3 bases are TGTGCCAGCAGCTCTCTGAAGAACACTGAAGCTTTCTTT. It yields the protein CASSSLKNTEAFF.